This TCR beta chain derives from a study of neurological immune-mediated disorders. The germline CDR1 and CDR2 sequences are LGHNA and YNFKEQ. V gave up 0 bases and J gave up 6 bases, with 4 bases separating them. There are 12 residues in the CDR3. This clonotype was observed at least ten times. 2 million PBMCs stored at -80 C were the source of the unsorted libraries. Via MiXCR, TCRdb re-called the 5' RACE reads, giving one row per CDR3 protein. The table shows 30,000 to 40,000 distinct CDR3 sequences, with about 4.1% occurring only once. The chain employs TRBV4-2 and TRBJ2-3; D gene unclear. The sequencing sample was made of PBMCs. The TCR comes from a man between 25 and 39 years old with multiple sclerosis. CDR3 DNA: TGTGCCAGCAGCCAAGAGGAGGATACGCAGTATTTT. This sequence encodes CASSQEEDTQYF.